This T cell receptor beta chain was recovered during a study of cytomegalovirus exposure and HLA in healthy donors. Across the study: Early on, a data release was issued that held 80 million or so unique TCRs from HLA-typed donors. Study-wide results and caveats: As a later analysis revealed, most CMV-associated TCR beta chains appeared HLA-restricted.

Regarding this clone: Antigen unknown.

The PCR had 60 Vbeta and 13 Jbeta primers. The method was immunoSEQ multiplex PCR; TCRdb's version includes in-frame clones alone and lacks a portion of them. The profile shows 250,000 to 350,000 clones, 80% of them singletons. V lost 6 bases and J lost 7, with 13 bases in between. The length of the CDR3 is 13 residues. Per the germline V gene, CDR1 is SNHLY and CDR2 is FYNNEI. The sequence was collected from a girl aged 2 to 10 in good health and CMV-seronegative. Specimen: PBMCs. The chain uses TRBV2 and TRBJ2-1; D might be TRBD2 (5 bases). The CDR3 sequence is CASRFLGSNEQFF. For the CDR3, the DNA is TGTGCCAGCAGGTTTCTAGGGAGTAATGAGCAGTTCTTC.